This T cell receptor (beta chain) appears in the sequencing data of a study of Graves' ophthalmopathy and Graves' hyperthyroidism (dated by TCRdb to 2016 to 2018). Study-level background: Stable hyperthyroidism was defined as no progression to ophthalmopathy within 18 months of follow-up. The study used TCR beta repertoire signatures to distinguish Graves' ophthalmopathy from Graves' hyperthyroidism and to predict progression to ophthalmopathy. In total, 135 blood samples were TCR-sequenced: approximately 42 ophthalmopathy, under 85 hyperthyroidism and approximately 17 hyperthyroidism-to-ophthalmopathy patients. To explore V-J signatures that separate ophthalmopathy from hyperthyroidism, a discovery set of about a hundred patients was enrolled, consisting of 43 with ophthalmopathy and roughly 57 with stable hyperthyroidism. An independent validation cohort comprised under 20 hyperthyroidism patients and 15 to 17 patients who later progressed from hyperthyroidism to ophthalmopathy. T-cell repertoires of thyroid tissue and blood were compared in several hyperthyroidism patients. Following sampling, methimazole starting at 30 mg daily was administered to hyperthyroidism patients, and high-dose intravenous methylprednisolone was administered to ophthalmopathy patients.

In regard to this clonotype: Its antigen is still unknown. No quality values exist for individual bases; no much larger clone is one base distant.

TCR beta CDR3 regions were amplified from RNA transcripts for repertoire sequencing. A first-round RT-PCR used HTBI primers with the Qiagen OneStep RT-PCR kit, followed by a second-round multiplex PCR, size selection and purification. Sequencing of the libraries was carried out on an Illumina HiSeq2000 in paired-end mode with 100 bp reads. The original methods were these. Reads were processed with SOAPnuke, discarding reads with adapters, uncalled bases, mean Phred below 15, or no exact constant-primer or identifier match. COPE v1.2.5 was used to merge the high-quality paired reads. Each unique nucleotide sequence was defined as a clonotype, and clonotypes were aligned to IMGT TRB V, D and J references with MiTCR v1.1. Analysis was restricted to V-J combinations with a frequency above 0.0001, which covered 99.2% of repertoires. A TCR clonal expansion and chaos score per V-J combination was defined as the ratio of F50 clonal expansion to chaos observed in the TCRdist matrix. Welch's t-statistics and random forest were used to reduce the features to roughly 14 V-J combinations, which were then used as input to a naive Bayes classifier. The similarity between thyroid and blood repertoires was quantified using the Morisita-Horn index. TCRdb's own reprocessing of the public reads used fastp at Q25 and MiXCR and kept productive beta chains. CDR3 protein sequences are deduplicated, and each keeps its most common genes and DNA. The V and J calls and clone size are TCRdb's, not the authors'. The sample table holds over a million distinct CDR3 sequences, of which less than 45% were seen once. Of the sample, approximately 10% is held by the ten largest clones.

Hyperthyroidism patients were newly diagnosed, were aged 18 to 65 years, and had a disease duration under 2 months. Anyone with other autoimmune diseases, uncontrolled infections, pregnancy or lactation was excluded from the study. Diagnosis relied on clinical symptoms, serum thyroxine, TRAb, thyroid ultrasound and orbital computed tomography. Trizol reagent was used to extract the total RNA, and its quality was then checked on an Agilent 2100 Bioanalyzer. Taken from the germline V gene (reference sequence), the CDR1 and CDR2 loops are DFQATT and SNEGSKA. Trimming removed 3 bases from V and 2 bases from J; the gene matches leave 9 bases unexplained. Inclusive of the bounding cysteine and phenylalanine, the CDR3 is 17 residues long. The kept DNA is CDR3 alone, 51 bases in frame from the first base. What the work shows at the level of the full study, not this receptor alone: In validation, the model predicted ophthalmopathy progression with about 70% sensitivity and around 72% specificity; eleven to twelve predicted patients were CT-confirmed with GO in a median of about 6.1 months. Most expanded thyroid clonotypes with a frequency above 0.001 also appeared in blood, which suggests that blood repertoires may reflect the immune response in the thyroid. Ophthalmopathy was separated from stable hyperthyroidism by the 13-signature model with about 85% sensitivity and less than 82% specificity in cross-validation and with 80%/75% in the test set. No statistical method was used to set the sample size in advance, and the investigators knew which group each participant was assigned to.

The TCR originated in an adult man with Graves' hyperthyroidism. The sequenced sample was peripheral blood or thyroid tissue (not recorded which). The V and J segments used are TRBV20-1 and TRBJ2-5, and 13 junctional nucleotides match TRBD2. The CDR3 sequence is CSASTGTSGALQETQYF. The DNA sequence reads TGCAGTGCTAGTACCGGGACTAGCGGGGCTTTACAAGAGACCCAGTACTTC.